These 17 T cell receptor beta chains were all obtained from the same sample, sequenced in a study of blood T cell repertoires in COVID-19 (dated by TCRdb to 2018 to 2020). The library was prepared using the immunoSEQ multiplex PCR assay. TCRdb took this table from immuneACCESS and kept in-frame rearrangements with V and J called. Such tables lack part of the clones; where checked against another copy, unresolved V genes explain under half of the gap, and the rest is unexplained. For this sample the table gives 160,000 or so clones, of which just under 80% were detected only once. The ten largest make up approximately 7% of the sample. Sequenced material: peripheral blood. The receptors were gathered from a man aged 65-85 years with active or convalescent COVID-19.

V and J are TRBV5-6 and TRBJ2-7; D is unclear. CDR1 and CDR2 (germline): SGHDT, YYEEEE. V was cut by 2 bases and J by 1 base, with 7 bases left in between. CDR3 length: 13 residues. CDR3 in amino acids: CASSFGRSYEQYF. The CDR3 coding sequence is TGTGCCAGCAGCTTTGGTCGGTCCTACGAGCAGTACTTC.

The rearrangement joins TRBV30 to TRBJ2-3; no definite D call. Germline loops: CDR1 GTSNPN, CDR2 SVGIG (reference sequence). The CDR3 runs to 14 residues. V lost 2 bases, J lost 2 bases, and 11 bases lay in between. In DNA form, the CDR3 reads TGTGCCTGGAGTCTCTCACACCCCACAGATACGCAGTATTTT. It yields the protein CAWSLSHPTDTQYF.

The gene calls are TRBV29-1 and TRBJ2-5, with D possibly TRBD2 on 5 matching bases. Germline V gene sequence: CDR1 SQVTM, CDR2 ANQGSEA. Between the trimmed V and J ends, which lost 3 bases and 1 base, there was a span of 9 bases. The CDR3 spans 13 residues. Here the CDR3 DNA reads TGCAGCGTTGATGCGGGCGCCCAAGAGACCCAGTACTTC. Translation: CSVDAGAQETQYF.

J is TRBJ1-2 and V is TRBV30, with 7 bases matching TRBD1. The CDR3 has 13 residues. Per the germline V gene, CDR1 is GTSNPN and CDR2 is SVGIG (reference sequence). After removal of 3 bases from V and 6 bases from J, the junction contained 7 bases not matched to a gene. The CDR3 sequence: CAWRATGKHGYTF. The DNA of the CDR3 is TGTGCCTGGAGGGCGACAGGGAAGCATGGCTACACCTTC.

The V gene is TRBV11-2, the J gene TRBJ2-1; 9 positions agree with TRBD1. The germline CDR1 and CDR2 sequences are SGHAT and FQNNGV. V trimming: 5 bases; J trimming: 0 bases; junction bases outside the gene matches: 5. The CDR3 has 16 amino acids. The CDR3 reads CASSAGQGSSYNEQFF. CDR3 nucleotides: TGTGCCAGCAGCGCAGGACAGGGGAGCTCCTACAATGAGCAGTTCTTC.

Worth noting for this clone: The same CDR3 can be traced to other DNA sequences in this sample. The V and J genes are TRBV5-6 and TRBJ2-7, with 8 bases lining up with TRBD1. Trimming removed 4 bases from V and 4 bases from J; junction bases left unmatched: 7. There are 14 residues in the CDR3. The germline V gene encodes CDR1 SGHDT and CDR2 YYEEEE. CDR3 in amino acids: CASSPGQGSYEQYF. The CDR3 nucleotides read TGTGCCAGCAGCCCAGGACAGGGTTCGTACGAGCAGTACTTC. Together with reference TRBV5-6 and TRBJ2-7, the CDR3 gives the full variable domain: DAGVTQSPTHLIKTRGQQVTLRCSPKSGHDTVSWYQQALGQGPQFIFQYYEEEERQRGNFPDRFSGHQFPNYSSELNVNALLLGDSALYLCASSPGQGSYEQYFGPGTRLTVT.

This clone showed up just once. The genes are TRBV25-1 and TRBJ2-1, with 7 bases fitting TRBD2. Germline values: CDR1 MGHDK, CDR2 SYGVNS. The junction had 8 bases not matched to a gene; V was cut back by 3 bases and J by 6 bases. This CDR3 has 15 residues. The DNA for the CDR3 is TGTGCCAGCAGTGAGGAGTGGGAGGGCCGCAATGAGCAGTTCTTC. Translating gives CASSEEWEGRNEQFF.

On this clone: Other nucleotide sequences in the sample specify the same CDR3. This chain connects TRBV5-1 to TRBJ2-3, with D perhaps TRBD2 (5 bases). CDR1 is SGHRS, CDR2 YFSETQ, per germline. CDR3 length: 15 amino acids. Trimming took 0 bases from V and 0 from J, leaving 8 bases between them. The CDR3 DNA reads TGCGCCAGCAGCTTGGGAGGGAAGAGCACAGATACGCAGTATTTT. It encodes CASSLGGKSTDTQYF.

The rearrangement uses TRBV19 and TRBJ1-2; 12 bases agree with TRBD1. V was pared by 4 bases and J by 3 bases, with 6 bases of the junction left unmatched. The germline V gene has CDR1 LNHDA and CDR2 SQIVND (reference sequence). The CDR3 consists of 16 residues. The DNA of the CDR3 is TGTGCCAGTAGTACGGGACAGGGGGCTAACTACTATGGCTACACCTTC. This codes for CASSTGQGANYYGYTF. Supplemented by reference TRBV19 and TRBJ1-2, the full variable domain reads DGGITQSPKYLFRKEGQNVTLSCEQNLNHDAMYWYRQDPGQGLRLIYYSQIVNDFQKGDIAEGYSVSREKKESFPLTVTSAQKNPTAFYLCASSTGQGANYYGYTFGSGTRLTVV.

The rearrangement joins TRBV6-1 to TRBJ1-2; D remains ambiguous. V lost 2 bases, J lost 6 bases, and 13 bases lay in between. The CDR3 has 14 residues. Germline CDR1 is MNHNS and CDR2 is SASEGT. The CDR3 spells CASSETTGADGYTF. The CDR3 DNA is TGTGCCAGCAGTGAAACGACCGGCGCGGATGGCTACACCTTC.

The rearrangement links TRBV4-3 to TRBJ1-1, with a possible D match to TRBD1 (5 bases). The CDR3 spans 16 residues. Germline V gene data show CDR1 as LGHNA and CDR2 as YSLEER. Trimming took 0 bases from V and 5 from J, leaving 16 bases between them. The CDR3 DNA reads TGCGCCAGCAGCCAAGAAATGATCAGGGCAGGGACTGAAGCTTTCTTT. Protein: CASSQEMIRAGTEAFF.

To note about this clone: The same CDR3 also results from other DNA sequences found in this sample. Written as DNA, the CDR3 is TGTGCCAGTAGCATCACAGATACGCAGTATTTT. Its translation: CASSITDTQYF. The chain combines TRBV19 with TRBJ2-3; D is unresolved. Germline V CDR1 and CDR2: LNHDA, SQIVND (reference sequence). Trimming took off 6 bases at V and 2 bases at J, with 3 bases between the two ends. The CDR3 has 11 residues.

The chain employs TRBV7-3 and TRBJ1-1, with TRBD1 as a possible D gene (6 bases). V lost 4 bases to trimming and J lost 0 bases, with 12 bases between them. CDR1 is SGHTA, CDR2 FQGTGA, per germline. The CDR3 contains 15 residues. This CDR3 reads CASSSQQGMNTEAFF. The CDR3 nucleotides read TGTGCCAGCAGCTCTCAACAGGGCATGAACACTGAAGCTTTCTTT.

This clone was found once. V gene TRBV5-4 combines with J gene TRBJ2-2; possible D gene TRBD2, 6 bases. This CDR3 region has 12 residues. Germline lookup yields CDR1 SGHNT and CDR2 YYREEE (reference sequence). V was trimmed by 0 bases and J by 11 bases, leaving 8 bases between them. CDR3 protein: CASSLGGTELFF. As DNA, the CDR3 is TGTGCCAGCAGCTTGGGAGGGACTGAGCTGTTTTTT.

The sample holds a few counts of this clone. This chain connects TRBV3-1 (or the pseudogene TRBV3-2) to TRBJ1-5; 7 bases line up with TRBD1. The J segment lost 3 bases and the V segment lost 5 bases, leaving 7 bases of the junction unmatched. The germline gives CDR1 LGHDT, CDR2 YNNKEL (reference sequence). The CDR3 covers 15 residues. The CDR3 DNA follows: TGTGCCAGCAGCAAGGGGGACAGTTTCAATCAGCCCCAGCATTTT. Translated, it gives CASSKGDSFNQPQHF.

This chain uses TRBV6-5 with TRBJ1-4, with 7 bases matching TRBD1. The germline V gene encodes CDR1 MNHEY and CDR2 SVGAGI. The CDR3 runs 14 residues. Trimming removed 9 bases from V and 4 bases from J; junction bases left unmatched: 8. The CDR3 DNA reads as TGTGCCAGTCAAGCTGGGGACAGTAATGAAAAACTGTTTTTT. Translation gives CASQAGDSNEKLFF.

The chain carries TRBV7-2 and TRBJ1-4; no clear D gene. V shed 2 bases and J shed 7 bases, with 8 bases lying between them. CDR3 length equals 13 residues. Germline V gives CDR1 SGHTA, CDR2 FQGNSA. The CDR3 here is CASSLLFSEKLFF. The CDR3 region has the DNA TGTGCCAGCAGCTTACTTTTCAGTGAAAAACTGTTTTTT.